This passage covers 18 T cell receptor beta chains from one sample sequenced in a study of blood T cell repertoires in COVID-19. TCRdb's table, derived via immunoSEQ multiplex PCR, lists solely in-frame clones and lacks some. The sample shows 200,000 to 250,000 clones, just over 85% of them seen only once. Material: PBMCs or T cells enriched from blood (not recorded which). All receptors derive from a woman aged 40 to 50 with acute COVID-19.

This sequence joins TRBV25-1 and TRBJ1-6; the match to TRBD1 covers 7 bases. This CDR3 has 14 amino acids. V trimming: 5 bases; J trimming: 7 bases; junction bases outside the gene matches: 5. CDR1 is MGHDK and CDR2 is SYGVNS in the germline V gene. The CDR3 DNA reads TGTGCCAGCAGTTTAGGGGGCTGGAATTCACCCCTCCACTTT. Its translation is CASSLGGWNSPLHF.

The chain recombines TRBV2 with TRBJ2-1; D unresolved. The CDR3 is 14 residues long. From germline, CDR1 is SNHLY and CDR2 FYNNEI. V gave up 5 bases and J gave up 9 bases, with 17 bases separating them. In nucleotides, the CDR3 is TGTGCCAGCAGTCCCCCCCGCGGTTATGGTGAGCAGTTCTTC. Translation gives CASSPPRGYGEQFF.

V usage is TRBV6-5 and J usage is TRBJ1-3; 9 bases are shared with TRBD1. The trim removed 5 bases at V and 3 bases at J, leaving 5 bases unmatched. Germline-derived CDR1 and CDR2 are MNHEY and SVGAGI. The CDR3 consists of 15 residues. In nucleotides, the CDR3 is TGTGCCAGCAGTCCCGGGACAGGGATTGGAAACACCATATATTTT. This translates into CASSPGTGIGNTIYF.

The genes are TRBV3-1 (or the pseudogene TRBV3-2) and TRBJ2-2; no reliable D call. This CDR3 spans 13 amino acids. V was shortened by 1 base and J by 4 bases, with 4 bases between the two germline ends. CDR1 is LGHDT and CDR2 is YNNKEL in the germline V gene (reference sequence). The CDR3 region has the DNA TGTGCCAGCAGCCAAGTCCTCACCGGGGAGCTGTTTTTT. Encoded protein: CASSQVLTGELFF.

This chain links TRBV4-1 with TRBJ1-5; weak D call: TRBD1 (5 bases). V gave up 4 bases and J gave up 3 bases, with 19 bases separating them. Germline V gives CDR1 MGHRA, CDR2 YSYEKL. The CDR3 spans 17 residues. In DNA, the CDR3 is TGCGCCAGCAGCCCACACGCAGGCAGGGAGGCCAATCAGCCCCAGCATTTT. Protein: CASSPHAGREANQPQHF.

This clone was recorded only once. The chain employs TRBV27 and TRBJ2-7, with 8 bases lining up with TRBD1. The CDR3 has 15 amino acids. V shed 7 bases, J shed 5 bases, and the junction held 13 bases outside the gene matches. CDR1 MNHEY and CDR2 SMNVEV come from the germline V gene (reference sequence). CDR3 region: CASTPWGQVRNEQYF. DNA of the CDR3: TGTGCCAGCACCCCATGGGGACAGGTTAGAAACGAGCAGTACTTC.

The CDR3 nucleotides are TGTGCCAGCAGCCCAAGCCCCTATGGCTACACCTTC. It codes for CASSPSPYGYTF. The gene calls are TRBV12-3 or TRBV12-4 and TRBJ1-2; no reliable D call. This CDR3 has 12 amino acids. V was clipped by 6 bases and J by 4 bases, with 9 bases between them.

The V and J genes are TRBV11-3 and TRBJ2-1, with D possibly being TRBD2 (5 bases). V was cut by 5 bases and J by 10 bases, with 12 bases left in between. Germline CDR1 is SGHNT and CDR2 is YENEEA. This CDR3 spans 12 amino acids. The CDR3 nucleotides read TGTGCCAGCAGCCTCGGGATGACAGAGCAGTTCTTC. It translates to CASSLGMTEQFF.

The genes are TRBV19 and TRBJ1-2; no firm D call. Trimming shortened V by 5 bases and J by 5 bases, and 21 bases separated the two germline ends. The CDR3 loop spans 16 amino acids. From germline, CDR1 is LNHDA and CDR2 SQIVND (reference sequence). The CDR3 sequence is CASSASPPTQRYGYTF. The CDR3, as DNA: TGTGCCAGTAGTGCAAGCCCTCCGACCCAGCGGTATGGCTACACCTTC.

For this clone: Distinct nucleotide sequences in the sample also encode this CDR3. CDR3 bases: TGTGCCAGCAGCTCCGGGACAGCCTATGGCTACACCTTC. Translation: CASSSGTAYGYTF. The V call is TRBV7-3, the J call TRBJ1-2, with 7 bases fitting TRBD1. The CDR3 has 13 residues. V lost 4 bases, J lost 4 bases, and 3 bases stayed unmatched. Germline lookup yields CDR1 SGHTA and CDR2 FQGTGA.

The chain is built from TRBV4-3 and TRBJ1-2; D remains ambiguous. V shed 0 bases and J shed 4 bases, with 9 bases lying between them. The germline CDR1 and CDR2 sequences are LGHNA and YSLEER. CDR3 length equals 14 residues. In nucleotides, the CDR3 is TGCGCCAGCAGCCAAGATTCGGGGAGCTATGGCTACACCTTC. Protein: CASSQDSGSYGYTF.

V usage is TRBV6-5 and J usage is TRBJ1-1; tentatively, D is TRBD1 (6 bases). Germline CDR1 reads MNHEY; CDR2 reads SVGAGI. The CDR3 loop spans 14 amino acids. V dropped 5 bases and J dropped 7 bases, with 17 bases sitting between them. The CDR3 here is CASSPLQGTFEAFF. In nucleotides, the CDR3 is TGTGCCAGCAGTCCACTACAGGGAACTTTTGAAGCTTTCTTT.

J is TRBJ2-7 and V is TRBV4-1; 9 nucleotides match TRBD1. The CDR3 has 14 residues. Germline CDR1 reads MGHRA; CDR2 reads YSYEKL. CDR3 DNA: TGCGCCAGCAGCTGGGGGACAGGGTCCTCCGAGCAGTACGTC. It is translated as CASSWGTGSSEQYV.

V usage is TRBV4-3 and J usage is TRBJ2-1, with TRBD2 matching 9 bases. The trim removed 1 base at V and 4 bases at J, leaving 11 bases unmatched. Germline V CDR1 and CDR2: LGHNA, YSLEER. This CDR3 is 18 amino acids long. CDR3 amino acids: CASSQGIGAGGPYNEQFF. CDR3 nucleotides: TGCGCCAGCAGCCAAGGTATCGGAGCGGGGGGCCCATACAATGAGCAGTTCTTC.

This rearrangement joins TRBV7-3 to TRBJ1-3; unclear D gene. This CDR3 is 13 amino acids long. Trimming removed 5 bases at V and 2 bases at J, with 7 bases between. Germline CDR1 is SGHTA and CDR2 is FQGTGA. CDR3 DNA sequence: TGTGCCAGCAGCCCCTTTCCTGGAAACACCATATATTTT. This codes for CASSPFPGNTIYF.

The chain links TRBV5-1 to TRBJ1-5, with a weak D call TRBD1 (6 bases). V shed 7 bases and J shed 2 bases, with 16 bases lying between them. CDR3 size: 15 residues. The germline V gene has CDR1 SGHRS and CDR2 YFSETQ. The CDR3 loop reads CASPTGKEGNQPQHF. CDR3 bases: TGCGCCAGCCCTACAGGGAAAGAAGGCAATCAGCCCCAGCATTTT. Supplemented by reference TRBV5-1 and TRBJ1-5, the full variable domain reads KAGVTQTPRYLIKTRGQQVTLSCSPISGHRSVSWYQQTPGQGLQFLFEYFSETQRNKGNFPGRFSGRQFSNSRSEMNVSTLELGDSALYLCASPTGKEGNQPQHFGDGTRLSIL.

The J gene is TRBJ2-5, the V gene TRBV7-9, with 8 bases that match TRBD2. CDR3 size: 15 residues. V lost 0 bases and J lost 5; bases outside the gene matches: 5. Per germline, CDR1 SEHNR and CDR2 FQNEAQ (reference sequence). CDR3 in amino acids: CASSLAGTSAETQYF. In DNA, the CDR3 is TGTGCCAGCAGCTTAGCGGGGACTAGTGCTGAGACCCAGTACTTC.

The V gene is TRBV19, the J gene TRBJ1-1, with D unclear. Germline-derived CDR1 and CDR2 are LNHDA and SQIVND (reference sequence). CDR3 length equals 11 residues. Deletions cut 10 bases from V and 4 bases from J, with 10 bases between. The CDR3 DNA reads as TGTGCCACATACATAAGCACTGAAGCTTTCTTT. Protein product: CATYISTEAFF.